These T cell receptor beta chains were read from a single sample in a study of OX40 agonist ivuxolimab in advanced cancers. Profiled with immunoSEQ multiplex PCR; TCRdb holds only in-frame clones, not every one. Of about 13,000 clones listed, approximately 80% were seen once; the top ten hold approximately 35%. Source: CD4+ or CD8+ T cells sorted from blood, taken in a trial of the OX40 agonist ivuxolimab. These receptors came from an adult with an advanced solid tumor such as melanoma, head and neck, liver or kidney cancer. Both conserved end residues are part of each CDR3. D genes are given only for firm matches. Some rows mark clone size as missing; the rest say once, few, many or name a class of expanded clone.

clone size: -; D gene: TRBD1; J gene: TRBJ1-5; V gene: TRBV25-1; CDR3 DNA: TGTGCCAGCAGTGAAGGGACAGGGGTATCGAGCAATCAGCCCCAGCATTTT; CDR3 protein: CASSEGTGVSSNQPQHF
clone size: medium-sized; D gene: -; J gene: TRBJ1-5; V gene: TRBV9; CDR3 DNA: TGTGCCAGCAGCGTAGACGCAGGAGATCAGCCCCAGCATTTT; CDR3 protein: CASSVDAGDQPQHF
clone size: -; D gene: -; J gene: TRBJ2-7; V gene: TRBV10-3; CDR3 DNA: TGTGCCATCAGTGAGTCAGTCTCCTACGAGCAGTACTTC; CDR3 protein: CAISESVSYEQYF
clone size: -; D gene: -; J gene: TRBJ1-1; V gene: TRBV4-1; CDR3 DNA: TGCGCCAGCAGCCAAGATGGGCAGGGGCGCCAGGGGACTGAAGCTTTCTTT; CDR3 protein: CASSQDGQGRQGTEAFF
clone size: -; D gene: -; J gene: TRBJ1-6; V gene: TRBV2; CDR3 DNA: TGTGCCAGCAGGACAAGCGGGGGCCTTTTAACAGATTCACCCCTCCACTTT; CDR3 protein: CASRTSGGLLTDSPLHF
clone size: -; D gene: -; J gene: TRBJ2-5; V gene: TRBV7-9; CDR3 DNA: TGTGCCAGCAGCTTAGCGGAAGGGGCCCAAGAGACCCAGTACTTC; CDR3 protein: CASSLAEGAQETQYF
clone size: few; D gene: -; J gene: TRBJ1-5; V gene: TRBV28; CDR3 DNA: TGTGCCAGCAACCCTGCGGGGCAGCCCCAGCATTTT; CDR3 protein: CASNPAGQPQHF
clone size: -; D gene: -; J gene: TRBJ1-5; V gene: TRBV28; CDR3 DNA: TGTGCCAGCAGTAGGGACACGTATAGCAATCAGCCCCAGCATTTT; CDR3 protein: CASSRDTYSNQPQHF
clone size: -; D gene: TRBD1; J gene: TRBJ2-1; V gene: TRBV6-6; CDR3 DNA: TGTGCCAGCAGCCCCCAGGGGGATAGCTCCTACAATGAGCAGTTCTTC; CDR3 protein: CASSPQGDSSYNEQFF
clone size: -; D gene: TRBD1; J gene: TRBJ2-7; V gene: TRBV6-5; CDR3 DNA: TGTGCCAGCAGTTACTCGGCGACAGGGACCTACGAGCAGTACTTC; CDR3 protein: CASSYSATGTYEQYF
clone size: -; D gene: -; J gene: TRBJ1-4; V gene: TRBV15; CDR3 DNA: TGTGCCACCAGCCCCGTGGGGGCGAGGTTTGAAAAACTGTTTTTT; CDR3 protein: CATSPVGARFEKLFF
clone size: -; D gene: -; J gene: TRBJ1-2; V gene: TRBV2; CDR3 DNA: TGTGCCAGCCTGAGGACGGTCGGGGGAGATGGCTACACCTTC; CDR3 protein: CASLRTVGGDGYTF
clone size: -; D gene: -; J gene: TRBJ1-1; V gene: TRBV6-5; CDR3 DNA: TGTGCCAGCAGCCCCGTCCCCGGGTCTCAAGCTTTCTTT; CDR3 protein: CASSPVPGSQAFF
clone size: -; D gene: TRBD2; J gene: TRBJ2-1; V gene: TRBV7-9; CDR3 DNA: TGTGCCAGCAGCCCGCTAGCGGGAGGGCCGTTTGAGCAGTTCTTC; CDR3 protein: CASSPLAGGPFEQFF
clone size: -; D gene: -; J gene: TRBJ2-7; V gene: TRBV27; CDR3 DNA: TGTGCCAGCAGTTTGACAGAGTACTACGAGCAGTACTTC; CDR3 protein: CASSLTEYYEQYF
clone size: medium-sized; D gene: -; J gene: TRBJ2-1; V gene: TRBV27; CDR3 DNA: TGTGCCAGCAGTTATACCCTAGCCGGTGAGCAGTTCTTC; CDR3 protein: CASSYTLAGEQFF
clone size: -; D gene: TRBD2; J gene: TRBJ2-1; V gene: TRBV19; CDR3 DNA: TGTGCCAGTAGTATGGTAGGGCGGGAGAGCTCCTACAATGAGCAGTTCTTC; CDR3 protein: CASSMVGRESSYNEQFF
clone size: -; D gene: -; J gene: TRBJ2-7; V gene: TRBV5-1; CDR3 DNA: TGCGCCAGCACATTAACAGGCTACGAGCAGTACTTC; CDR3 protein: CASTLTGYEQYF
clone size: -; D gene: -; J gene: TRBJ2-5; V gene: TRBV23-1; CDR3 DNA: TGCGCCAGCAGTCAAAGGGGGGGAATGATCCAAGAGACCCAGTACTTC; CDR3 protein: CASSQRGGMIQETQYF
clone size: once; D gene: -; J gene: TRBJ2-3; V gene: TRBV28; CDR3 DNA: TGTGCCAGCAGGAACAGGGTGACGGACACAGATACGCAGTATTTT; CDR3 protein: CASRNRVTDTDTQYF
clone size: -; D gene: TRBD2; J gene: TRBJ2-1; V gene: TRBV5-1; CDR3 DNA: TGCGCCAGCAGCTTAAACCCCCGCGGCAGGGAGGGACACAATGAGCAGTTCTTC; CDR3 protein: CASSLNPRGREGHNEQFF
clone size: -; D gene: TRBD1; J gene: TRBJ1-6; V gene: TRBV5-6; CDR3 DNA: TGTGCCAGCAGCTTCGGGACAGGGGGGAGTTCACCCCTCCACTTT; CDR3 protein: CASSFGTGGSSPLHF
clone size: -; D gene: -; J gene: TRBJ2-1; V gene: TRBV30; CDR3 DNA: TGTGCCTTCTCGCAGGGTGAGCAGTTCTTC; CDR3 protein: CAFSQGEQFF
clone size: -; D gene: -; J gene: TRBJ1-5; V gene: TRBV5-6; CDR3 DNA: TGTGCCAGCAGCTCCCAGGGCTATAGCAATCAGCCCCAGCATTTT; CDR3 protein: CASSSQGYSNQPQHF
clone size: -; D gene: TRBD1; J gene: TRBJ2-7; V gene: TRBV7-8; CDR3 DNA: TGTGCCAGCAGCTTAACAGGGACAGGGGGCGACGAGCAGTACTTC; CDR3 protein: CASSLTGTGGDEQYF
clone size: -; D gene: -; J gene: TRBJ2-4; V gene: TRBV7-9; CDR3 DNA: TGTGCCAGCAGCCCTGGGGGCAGGGACACCAAAAACATTCAGTACTTC; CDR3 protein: CASSPGGRDTKNIQYF
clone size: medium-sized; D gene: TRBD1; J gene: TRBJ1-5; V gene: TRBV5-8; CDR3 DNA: TGTGCCAGCAGCGTACAGGGGTATAGCAATCAGCCCCAGCATTTT; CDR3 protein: CASSVQGYSNQPQHF
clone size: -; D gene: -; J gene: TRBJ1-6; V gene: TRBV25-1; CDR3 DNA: TGTGCCAGCAAAGGTCGGAATTCACCCCTCCACTTT; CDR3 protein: CASKGRNSPLHF
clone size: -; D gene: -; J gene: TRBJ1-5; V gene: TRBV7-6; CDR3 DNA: TGTGCCAGCAGCTTATCAGGGGCAAACAATCAGCCCCAGCATTTT; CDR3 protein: CASSLSGANNQPQHF
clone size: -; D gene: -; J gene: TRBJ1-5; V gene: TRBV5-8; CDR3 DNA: TGTGCCAGCAGCTTGGGAGGCCTCAATCAGCCCCAGCATTTT; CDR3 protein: CASSLGGLNQPQHF
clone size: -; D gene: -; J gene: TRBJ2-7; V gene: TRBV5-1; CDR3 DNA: TGCGCCAGCAGCCTGCGGGGGCAGGGCGCCGGAGGGCAGTACTTC; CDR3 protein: CASSLRGQGAGGQYF
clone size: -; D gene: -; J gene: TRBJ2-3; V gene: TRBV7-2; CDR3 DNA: TGTGCCAGCAGCCAATCCGGGACCCGCGGAGATACGCAGTATTTT; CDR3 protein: CASSQSGTRGDTQYF
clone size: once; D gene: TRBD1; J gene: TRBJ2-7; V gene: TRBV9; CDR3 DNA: TGTGCCAGCAGCGTCGACAGGGCCCCCTACGAGCAGTACTTC; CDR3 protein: CASSVDRAPYEQYF
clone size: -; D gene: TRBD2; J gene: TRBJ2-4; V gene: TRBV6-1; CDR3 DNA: TGTGCCTCCTGGGGGGGGATGAACATTCAGTACTTC; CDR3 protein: CASWGGMNIQYF
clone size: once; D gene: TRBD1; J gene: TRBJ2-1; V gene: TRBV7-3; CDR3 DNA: TGTGCCAGCAGCTCGACAGGGTCCGGCTACAATGAGCAGTTCTTC; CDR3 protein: CASSSTGSGYNEQFF
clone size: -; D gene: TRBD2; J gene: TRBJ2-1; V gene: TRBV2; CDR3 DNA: TGTGCCAGCAGTGGAGGTCTAGCGGGAAGAGATACTCAAGATGAGCAGTTCTTC; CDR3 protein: CASSGGLAGRDTQDEQFF
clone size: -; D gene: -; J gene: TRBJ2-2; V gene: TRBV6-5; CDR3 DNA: TGTGCCAGCACCTATACCTACACCGGGGAGCTGTTTTTT; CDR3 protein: CASTYTYTGELFF
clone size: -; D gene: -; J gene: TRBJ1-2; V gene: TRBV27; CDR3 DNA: TGTGCCAGCAGTTTATCGTCTGGGGGGCATCTTGACTACACCTTC; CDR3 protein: CASSLSSGGHLDYTF
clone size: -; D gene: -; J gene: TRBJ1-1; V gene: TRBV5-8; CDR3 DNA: TGTGCCAGCAGCTGGCAGGGGTTGAACACTGAAGCTTTCTTT; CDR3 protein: CASSWQGLNTEAFF
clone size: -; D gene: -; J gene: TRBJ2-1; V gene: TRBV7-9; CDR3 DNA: TGTGCCGGCAGCTTTCCCATTGACGTCATCCAGGGAAAACAGTTCTTC; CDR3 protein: CAGSFPIDVIQGKQFF
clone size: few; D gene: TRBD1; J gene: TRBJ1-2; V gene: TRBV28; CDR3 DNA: TGTGCCAGCAGTCCGACAGGGGATGGCTACACCTTC; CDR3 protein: CASSPTGDGYTF
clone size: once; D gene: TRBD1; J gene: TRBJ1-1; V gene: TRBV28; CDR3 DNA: TGTGCCAGCACCCCGGGGGACAGGGAAATGAACACTGAAGCTTTCTTT; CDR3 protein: CASTPGDREMNTEAFF